This T cell receptor (beta chain) was sequenced in a study of control samples from healthy donors and cancer patients. Method: immunoSEQ multiplex PCR; TCRdb's copy keeps in-frame clones and lacks some. The data show about 83,000 clones, roughly 89% seen once. V lost 0 bases, J lost 3 bases, and 12 bases lay in between. CDR1 and CDR2 from the germline V gene are SEHNR and FQNEAQ (reference sequence). This CDR3 spans 15 amino acids. Sample: blood. This sequence joins TRBV7-9 and TRBJ2-7, with D possibly matching TRBD1 (6 bases). The sequence came from a man over 45 in good health. The CDR3 region has the DNA TGTGCCAGCAGCTTAGCGCCAGGGGTAAACTACGAGCAGTACTTC. This codes for CASSLAPGVNYEQYF.